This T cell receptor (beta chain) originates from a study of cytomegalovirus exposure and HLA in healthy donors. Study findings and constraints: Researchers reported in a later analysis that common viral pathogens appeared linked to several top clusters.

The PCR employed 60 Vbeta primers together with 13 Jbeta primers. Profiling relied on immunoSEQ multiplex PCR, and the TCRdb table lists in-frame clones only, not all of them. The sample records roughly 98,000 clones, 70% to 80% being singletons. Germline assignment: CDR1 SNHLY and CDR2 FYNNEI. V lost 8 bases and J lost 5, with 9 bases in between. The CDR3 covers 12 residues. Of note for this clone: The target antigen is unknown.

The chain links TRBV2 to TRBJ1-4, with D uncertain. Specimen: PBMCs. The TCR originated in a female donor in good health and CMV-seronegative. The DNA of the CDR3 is TGTGCCAGCCACGGTATAAATGAAAAACTGTTTTTT. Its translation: CASHGINEKLFF.